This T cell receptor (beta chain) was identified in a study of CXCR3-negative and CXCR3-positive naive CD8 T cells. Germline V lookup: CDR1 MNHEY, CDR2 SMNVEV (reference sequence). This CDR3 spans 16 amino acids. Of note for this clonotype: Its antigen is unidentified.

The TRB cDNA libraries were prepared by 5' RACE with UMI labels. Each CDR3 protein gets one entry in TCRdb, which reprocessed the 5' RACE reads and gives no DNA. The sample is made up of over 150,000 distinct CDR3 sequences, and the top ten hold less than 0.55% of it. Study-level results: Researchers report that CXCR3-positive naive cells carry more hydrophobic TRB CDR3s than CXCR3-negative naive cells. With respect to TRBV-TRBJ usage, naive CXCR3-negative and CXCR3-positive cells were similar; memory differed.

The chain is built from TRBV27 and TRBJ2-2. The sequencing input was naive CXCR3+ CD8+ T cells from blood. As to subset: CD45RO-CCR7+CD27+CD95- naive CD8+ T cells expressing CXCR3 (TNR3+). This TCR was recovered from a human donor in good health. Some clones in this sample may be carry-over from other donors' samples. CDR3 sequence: CASRIRALPYTGELFF.